The next 25 T cell receptor beta chains were all read from a single sample in a study of response to subunit inactivated influenza vaccine. TCRdb used MiXCR to reprocess the RT-PCR reads, holding one entry per CDR3 protein. The data contain a few hundred thousand distinct CDR3 sequences, about 15% of them seen just once; the ten biggest clones take up roughly 11%. The source was PBMCs from blood, collected about 12 days after vaccination. The source of these receptors is a man aged 45-60 years who received an inactivated influenza vaccine.

This clonotype was seen ten or more times. The junction shows a germline mismatch at one end, possibly a read error. The chain recombines TRBV7-7 with TRBJ2-3; no firm D call. The CDR3 extends over 14 amino acids. CDR1 SSHAT and CDR2 FNYEAQ come from the germline V gene (reference sequence). CDR3 region: CASSRVFSADTQYF. The CDR3 region has the DNA TGTGCTAGCAGCCGGGTATTTTCAGCAGATACGCAGTATTTT.

This chain joins TRBV7-3 and TRBJ2-2; 7 bases are shared with TRBD1. The CDR3 runs to 14 residues. CDR1 and CDR2 (germline): SGHTA, FQGTGA. V shed 4 bases, J shed 4 bases, and the junction held 3 bases outside the gene matches. CDR3 sequence reads: CASSSDRLTGELFF. In nucleotides, the CDR3 is TGTGCCAGCAGCTCGGACAGGCTCACCGGGGAGCTGTTTTTT.

This clonotype has just a few counts. The V call is TRBV2, the J call TRBJ1-2, with TRBD1 matching 8 bases. J was trimmed by 0 bases and V by 2 bases; bases with no gene match: 8. Germline V gene lookup returns CDR1 SNHLY and CDR2 FYNNEI. This CDR3 has 17 amino acids. DNA for the CDR3: TGTGCCAGCAGTGAAAGGACAGGGCCCTACTCTAACTATGGCTACACCTTC. Its translation: CASSERTGPYSNYGYTF.

The J gene is TRBJ2-3, the V gene TRBV7-2, with a weak D call TRBD2 (6 bases). This CDR3 is 14 amino acids long. V was clipped by 5 bases and J by 4 bases, with 13 bases between them. Germline V gives CDR1 SGHTA, CDR2 FQGNSA. The CDR3 DNA is TGTGCCAGCAGCGGGCAAGGGAGGTCAGATACGCAGTATTTT. Protein product: CASSGQGRSDTQYF.

The rearrangement links TRBV24-1 to TRBJ2-2; D is unclear. Trimming cost V 5 bases and J 4 bases, with 13 bases left between them. This CDR3 has 15 residues. Germline CDR1 and CDR2: KGHDR and SFDVKD. For the CDR3, the DNA is TGTGCCACCAGTGGAACCGGACCGATCACCGGGGAGCTGTTTTTT. Translated: CATSGTGPITGELFF.

The chain employs TRBV18 and TRBJ1-1; TRBD1 might be the D (5 bases). The CDR3 spans 13 residues. Germline V CDR1 and CDR2: KGHSH, LQKENI. The ends were cut back, 8 bases at V and 3 bases at J, with 13 bases in the middle. CDR3 amino acids: CASRQYQDTEAFF. The CDR3 DNA is TGTGCCAGCCGACAGTATCAAGACACTGAAGCTTTCTTT.

The V and J genes are TRBV6-1 and TRBJ2-7; TRBD1 aligns across 10 bases. The germline gives CDR1 MNHNS, CDR2 SASEGT. The CDR3 length is 16 residues. Trimming removed 6 bases from V and 2 bases from J; junction bases left unmatched: 10. The CDR3 is CASSRAGQGSAYEQYF. In DNA form, the CDR3 reads TGTGCCAGCAGCAGAGCGGGACAGGGGAGTGCCTACGAGCAGTACTTC.

The gene calls are TRBV5-1 and TRBJ2-2; D is ambiguous. Germline CDR1 is SGHRS and CDR2 is YFSETQ. Trimming removed 3 bases from V and 11 bases from J, with 11 bases in between. CDR3 length: 12 amino acids. The CDR3 sequence is CASSSGSPELFF. Here the CDR3 DNA reads TGCGCCAGCAGCTCCGGGTCACCTGAGCTGTTTTTT.

The chain uses TRBV28 and TRBJ2-7, with D perhaps TRBD1 (6 bases). CDR3 length: 13 residues. V dropped 6 bases and J dropped 6 bases, with 15 bases sitting between them. Per the germline V gene, CDR1 is MDHEN and CDR2 is SYDVKM. The CDR3 loop reads CASSTPGVFEQYF. The CDR3 DNA reads as TGTGCCAGCAGCACACCAGGGGTTTTCGAGCAGTACTTC.

This chain connects TRBV5-5 to TRBJ1-1; perhaps TRBD1 as D (6 bases). Trimming removed 2 bases at V and 7 bases at J, with 9 bases between. CDR3 length: 12 amino acids. CDR1 is SGHKS, CDR2 YYEKEE, per germline (reference sequence). The CDR3 DNA reads as TGTGCCAGCAGCTTAACAGGGTATGAAGCTTTCTTT. Encoded protein: CASSLTGYEAFF.

V usage is TRBV29-1 and J usage is TRBJ2-3; D could derive from TRBD1 or TRBD2 (5 bases each). CDR1 is SQVTM and CDR2 is ANQGSEA in the germline V gene. Trimming stripped 6 bases from V and 4 bases from J, with 17 bases between. The CDR3 spans 14 residues. The CDR3 spells CSVGDGLGADTQYF. CDR3 bases: TGCAGCGTCGGGGACGGCCTTGGGGCAGATACGCAGTATTTT.

This clonotype was counted a few times. The V call is TRBV27, the J call TRBJ2-7; D assignment may be TRBD1 or TRBD2 (5 bases each). The CDR3 is 14 amino acids. Trimming removed 5 bases from V and 5 bases from J, with 16 bases in between. Germline assignment: CDR1 MNHEY and CDR2 SMNVEV (reference sequence). CDR3 DNA: TGTGCCAGCAGTCCACTGGGGGTACGGAACGAGCAGTACTTC. Its protein is CASSPLGVRNEQYF.

The chain links TRBV7-2 to TRBJ2-7; tentatively, D is TRBD2 (7 bases). The CDR3 has 14 amino acids. V lost 3 bases and J 3 bases, leaving 12 bases between the germline ends. CDR1 is SGHTA and CDR2 is FQGNSA in the germline V gene. The chain's CDR3 is CASSFGEGVYEQYF. DNA of the CDR3: TGTGCCAGCAGCTTCGGGGAGGGGGTCTACGAGCAGTACTTC.

In this sample, this clonotype turned up a few times. The chain is built from TRBV10-3 and TRBJ2-1; 15 bases are shared with TRBD2. The CDR3 extends over 18 amino acids. Germline CDR1 and CDR2: ENHRY and SYGVKD. The junction had 8 bases not matched to a gene; V was cut back by 6 bases and J by 2 bases. The CDR3 reads CAISPGLAGGGTYNEQFF. The CDR3 coding sequence is TGTGCCATCAGCCCGGGACTAGCGGGGGGTGGGACCTACAATGAGCAGTTCTTC.

The rearrangement uses TRBV20-1 and TRBJ1-3; 8 nucleotides match TRBD1. Unmatched junction bases numbered 6, after V lost 0 bases and J lost 8 bases. The germline gives CDR1 DFQATT, CDR2 SNEGSKA (reference sequence). This CDR3 region has 14 residues. CDR3 loop: CSARDRGLGYTIYF. In DNA form, the CDR3 reads TGCAGTGCTAGAGACAGGGGGCTCGGATACACCATATATTTT.

The V call is TRBV12-3 or TRBV12-4, the J call TRBJ2-3; 9 bases fit TRBD2. The CDR3 extends over 16 amino acids. The V gene end was trimmed by 3 bases and the J gene end by 0 bases; junction bases not matched to a gene: 4. The CDR3 loop is CASSFWLAGSTDTQYF. CDR3 nucleotides: TGTGCCAGCAGTTTCTGGCTAGCGGGGAGCACAGATACGCAGTATTTT.

This clonotype came up a few times. The V call is TRBV7-2, the J call TRBJ2-7; no clear D. The CDR3 has 14 amino acids. Trimming left V 1 base short and J 2 bases short, with 9 bases between. The V gene's germline CDR1 is SGHTA and CDR2 FQGNSA. The CDR3 DNA reads as TGTGCCAGCAGCTTAGGCAGCCATCCCTACGAGCAGTACTTC. It translates to CASSLGSHPYEQYF.

The table lists this clonotype with a few counts. V usage is TRBV21-1 and J usage is TRBJ2-1; TRBD1, the table's D call, lacks a check against the DNA. TRBV21-1 is a pseudogene segment. The CDR3 loop spans 16 amino acids. For the CDR3, the DNA is TGTGCCAGCAGCAACCCCTCTGGGGGGGCTCACAATGAGCAGTTCTTC. It translates to CASSNPSGGAHNEQFF.

The J gene is TRBJ2-6, the V gene TRBV6-2 or TRBV6-3, with TRBD1 identical over 10 bases. The CDR3 extends over 17 amino acids. The V segment lost 4 bases and the J segment 0 bases; nucleotides outside the gene matches: 3. The germline CDR1 and CDR2 sequences are MNHEY and SVGEGT. CDR3 nucleotides: TGTGCCAGCAGTTCGGACAGGGGGTACTCTGGGGCCAACGTCCTGACTTTC. Amino acids: CASSSDRGYSGANVLTF.

This chain links TRBV7-6 with TRBJ2-7; D is ambiguous. The germline V gene has CDR1 SGHVS and CDR2 FNYEAQ. Trimming stripped 4 bases from V and 3 bases from J, with 22 bases between. The CDR3 extends over 17 amino acids. This CDR3 reads CASSSRRGGQDDYEQYF. The CDR3 region has the DNA TGTGCCAGCAGCTCCCGCCGCGGTGGGCAGGACGACTACGAGCAGTACTTC.

V gene TRBV4-3 combines with J gene TRBJ2-7; 8 bases line up with TRBD1. The trim removed 3 bases at V and 2 bases at J, leaving 12 bases unmatched. Germline V gene data show CDR1 as LGHNA and CDR2 as YSLEER. This CDR3 spans 17 amino acids. This chain's CDR3 is CASSQRSGTGLTYEQYF. CDR3 bases: TGCGCCAGCAGCCAGCGCTCCGGGACAGGCCTTACCTACGAGCAGTACTTC.

The rearrangement uses TRBV29-1 and TRBJ2-4; D is perhaps TRBD1 (6 bases). Germline V gene data show CDR1 as SQVTM and CDR2 as ANQGSEA. This CDR3 region has 15 residues. Trimming took 3 bases from V and 1 from J, leaving 13 bases between them. This CDR3 is CSVEFGDTAKNIQYF. Written as DNA, the CDR3 is TGCAGCGTTGAGTTTGGGGACACTGCCAAAAACATTCAGTACTTC.

The chain links TRBV24-1 to TRBJ2-3, with 8 positions matching TRBD2. This CDR3 has 15 residues. V lost 4 bases and J lost 5; bases outside the gene matches: 7. Germline assignment: CDR1 KGHDR and CDR2 SFDVKD. The CDR3, as DNA: TGTGCCACCAGTGACCCCGGGACTAGAAGAGATACGCAGTATTTT. It specifies CATSDPGTRRDTQYF.

This clonotype was counted many times. The chain couples TRBV12-3 or TRBV12-4 to TRBJ1-1, with a tentative D call TRBD1 (6 bases). The V gene lost 7 bases and the J gene lost 2 bases, with 14 bases spanning the gap. The CDR3 has 14 residues. CDR3 protein: CASTVTGVNTEAFF. CDR3 sequence (DNA): TGTGCCAGCACCGTGACAGGAGTCAACACTGAAGCTTTCTTT.

This clonotype occurred once. The chain uses TRBV3-1 and TRBJ2-7; 10 bases match TRBD1. V gave up 3 bases and J gave up 2 bases; unmatched junction bases: 4. CDR3 length: 15 amino acids. CDR1 is LGHDT, CDR2 YNNKEL, per germline (reference sequence). The CDR3 loop is CASSHAGTGAYEQYF. CDR3 DNA sequence: TGTGCCAGCAGCCACGCCGGGACAGGGGCCTACGAGCAGTACTTC.